The 23 T cell receptor beta chains below come from one sample, sequenced in a study of tumor-infiltrating lymphocytes in primary liver carcinoma. Co-extraction of both nucleic acids (RNA and DNA) used roughly 19-33 mg of unsorted bulk tissue. The authors made TCR beta cDNA from 400 to 550 ng total RNA with a constant-region primer. Libraries covering TCR beta were generated through three nested multiplex PCR rounds (using a slightly modified ARM-PCR). Both of the initial two PCR rounds ran for around 9 cycles and employed TRBV1-TRBV30 forward primers alongside a C-beta reverse primer. TCRdb recomputed calls from the multiplex PCR reads with MiXCR, one row per CDR3 protein. The sample has 75,000 or so distinct CDR3 sequences; about 72% are singletons. Sequenced: liver tumor tissue from sampling region 4. Subset in this sample: tumor region T4, right-lateral pole. These receptors came from a man aged 35-49 years with primary liver carcinoma and hepatitis B virus infection.

Points on this clonotype: One junction end disagrees with the germline gene, perhaps due to a read error. The V gene is TRBV6-5, the J gene TRBJ2-1, with 10 bases matching TRBD2. Looked up from germline, CDR1 is MNHEY and CDR2 is SVGAGI. CDR3 length: 16 amino acids. CDR3: CTSSYNPLAGDNEQFF. The DNA for the CDR3 is TGTACCAGCAGTTATAATCCGCTAGCGGGAGACAATGAGCAGTTCTTC.

The chain joins TRBV5-5 to TRBJ2-3; D possibly corresponds to TRBD2 (5 bases). The V end was cut by 3 bases, the J end by 8 bases, with 31 bases between. This CDR3 comprises 19 residues. Germline CDR1 and CDR2: SGHKS and YYEKEE (reference sequence). Here the CDR3 reads CASSWLPAEPGIPLGTQYF. The CDR3 DNA follows: TGTGCCAGCAGCTGGCTCCCAGCTGAACCGGGAATCCCTTTGGGTACGCAGTATTTT.

This clonotype was recorded a few times. The chain joins TRBV7-6 to TRBJ2-5; TRBD1 matches 8 bases. The length of the CDR3 is 15 residues. In germline, CDR1 is SGHVS, CDR2 FNYEAQ. Trimming cost V 1 base and J 8 bases; bases outside gene matches: 9. The CDR3 nucleotides read TGTGCCAGCAGCTTAGAGGGTGGACAGGGAGGAACCCAGTACTTC. This encodes CASSLEGGQGGTQYF.

On this clonotype itself: In this CDR3 the conserved last residue, phenylalanine or tryptophan, is missing, so a read error is likely. Because the CDR3's place on the DNA is in doubt, the DNA is left out and the CDR3 is given as listed by TCRdb. The V call is TRBV6-1, the J call TRBJ2-2; TRBD1, the table's D call, was not compared with the DNA. CDR1 MNHNS and CDR2 SASEGT come from the germline V gene. The CDR3 length equals 16 residues, ends included. The CDR3 sequence is CASSAIRQENTGEPFI.

Many counts were recorded for this clonotype. The genes are TRBV6-1 and TRBJ2-7; D possibly matches TRBD1 or TRBD2 (5 bases each). CDR1 is MNHNS, CDR2 SASEGT, per germline. Trimming cost V 3 bases and J 7 bases, with 16 bases left between them. There are 14 residues in the CDR3. The CDR3 DNA is TGTGCCAGCAGTGAGGGACGGACGTCTAAGGAGCAGTACTTC. Translation gives CASSEGRTSKEQYF.

Points on this clonotype: The CDR3 carries no conserved terminal phenylalanine or tryptophan, so it likely arises from a read error. The chain recombines TRBV11-2 with TRBJ2-1; 8 nucleotides line up with TRBD2. J gave up 10 bases and V 5 bases, and 16 bases lay outside the gene matches. The germline V gene has CDR1 SGHAT and CDR2 FQNNGV. The CDR3 loop spans 16 amino acids. DNA for the CDR3: TGTGCCAGCAGCCGGGGGGGCAGGAGTCCCACAGAAGAGCAGTTCTTG. Encoded protein: CASSRGGRSPTEEQFL.

Points on this clonotype: Its ends do not fully match the called genes, so a read error is possible. This chain uses TRBV30 with TRBJ2-2; 10 bases align to TRBD2. Germline-derived CDR1 and CDR2 are GTSNPN and SVGIG (reference sequence). CDR3 size: 15 residues. The CDR3 spells CVWSASGSDTGELFF. The CDR3 nucleotides are TGTGTCTGGAGCGCTAGCGGGAGCGACACAGGGGAGCTGTTTTTT. The full variable domain, with the rest looked up from reference TRBV30 and TRBJ2-2, is SQTIHQWPATLVQPVGSPLSLECTVEGTSNPNLYWYRQAAGRGLQLLFYSVGIGQISSEVPQNLSASRPQDRQFILSSKKLLLSDSGFYLCVWSASGSDTGELFFGEGSRLTVL.

Details on this clonotype: One end of the junction varies from germline; a read error may be responsible. The chain has TRBV11-2 and TRBJ2-3, with D possibly being TRBD1 (6 bases). The CDR3 contains 14 residues. Germline loops: CDR1 SGHAT, CDR2 FQNNGV. The CDR3 here is CASGFRDNTDTQYF. Written as DNA, the CDR3 is TGTGCCAGCGGCTTTCGGGACAATACAGATACGCAGTATTTT. Supplemented by reference TRBV11-2 and TRBJ2-3, the full variable domain reads EAGVAQSPRYKIIEKRQSVAFWCNPISGHATLYWYQQILGQGPKLLIQFQNNGVVDDSQLPKDRFSAERLKGVDSTLKIQPAKLEDSAVYLCASGFRDNTDTQYFGPGTRLTVL.

This chain connects TRBV29-1 to TRBJ2-5; D perhaps matches TRBD2 (6 bases). Per germline, CDR1 SQVTM and CDR2 ANQGSEA. V was pared by 5 bases and J by 5 bases, with 21 bases between. The CDR3 totals 15 residues. The CDR3 loop is CSVKPTSGIMETQYF. The CDR3 region has the DNA TGCAGCGTTAAGCCGACTAGTGGGATCATGGAGACCCAGTACTTC.

As concerns this clonotype: The conserved phenylalanine or tryptophan normally closing the CDR3 is absent here, so this likely arose from a read error. The genes are TRBV6-1 and TRBJ2-5; D might be TRBD1 or TRBD2, each matching 5 bases. Germline-derived CDR1 and CDR2 are MNHNS and SASEGT. This CDR3 comprises 13 residues. This CDR3 reads CASTREIQEAQYI. CDR3 bases: TGTGCCAGCACCAGGGAGATCCAAGAGGCCCAGTACATC.

As concerns this clonotype: The CDR3 carries no conserved terminal phenylalanine or tryptophan, so it likely arises from a read error. The J gene is TRBJ1-5, the V gene TRBV6-2 or TRBV6-3; 7 bases match TRBD1. V trimming: 7 bases; J trimming: 1 base; junction bases outside the gene matches: 7. The CDR3 runs 15 residues. Germline CDR1 reads MNHEY; CDR2 reads SVGEGT. The CDR3 region has the DNA TGTGCCAGCAACGCTCAGGGGGGGAGCAATCAGCCCCAGCATTCT. Residues: CASNAQGGSNQPQHS.

This clonotype was counted only a few times. Just one base apart from a much larger clone, this may be a read error. This chain connects TRBV12-3 or TRBV12-4 to TRBJ2-3; 9 bases map to TRBD1. CDR3 length equals 13 residues. This CDR3 is CATETGGTGTQYF. CDR3 DNA sequence: TGTGCCACCGAGACAGGGGGTACAGGTACGCAGTATTTT.

The genes are TRBV6-5 and TRBJ2-5; tentatively, D is TRBD1 (6 bases). The V end was cut by 2 bases, the J end by 7 bases, with 20 bases between. Germline V gene data show CDR1 as MNHEY and CDR2 as SVGAGI. CDR3 length equals 16 residues. In DNA form, the CDR3 reads TGTGCCAGCAGTTACGGGACACCCAGGTACCAGGGGACCCAGTACTTC. Translated, it gives CASSYGTPRYQGTQYF.

Turning to this clonotype: A junction end diverges from the germline sequence, so it may reflect a read error. This chain joins TRBV10-3 and TRBJ2-1; 7 bases map to TRBD1. This CDR3 is 14 amino acids long. CDR1 is ENHRY, CDR2 SYGVKD, per germline. The CDR3 spells CAFSDDRVRNGQFF. The CDR3 DNA sequence: TGTGCCTTCAGTGATGACAGGGTAAGGAATGGGCAGTTCTTC.

Comment on this clonotype: The CDR3 end shows no conserved phenylalanine or tryptophan, and so a read error is likely. The rearrangement joins TRBV11-2 to TRBJ2-7, with TRBD2 matching 11 bases. J lost 6 bases, V lost 8 bases, and 12 bases had no gene match. The CDR3 has 15 residues. Germline V CDR1 and CDR2: SGHAT, FQNNGV. The CDR3 DNA reads TGTGCCAGCGGAACCGGACTAGCGGGCCTCTGCGAGCAGTACCAC. Its protein is CASGTGLAGLCEQYH.

This clonotype was seen a single time. It is likely a read error, because the conserved phenylalanine at the end of the CDR3 is missing. No DNA is shown, since the ends of the CDR3 on it are uncertain; the CDR3 is the one TCRdb lists. The chain links TRBV11-2 to TRBJ2-5; the listed D gene, TRBD2, was not tested against the DNA. Germline V gene sequence: CDR1 SGHAT, CDR2 FQNNGV. The CDR3 spans 13 residues, counting both ends. The CDR3 protein is CASNFSVGETQYS.

This chain links TRBV11-2 with TRBJ1-2; possibly TRBD1 for D (5 bases). This CDR3 has 14 amino acids. V was cut by 9 bases and J by 5 bases, with 19 bases left in between. CDR1 is SGHAT and CDR2 is FQNNGV in the germline V gene. The CDR3: CARSPAGREYGYTF. CDR3 sequence (DNA): TGTGCCAGGAGCCCAGCCGGCAGGGAATATGGCTACACCTTC.

Turning to this clonotype: At one end the junction does not follow the germline gene, possibly because of a read error. The rearrangement uses TRBV11-2 and TRBJ2-6, with D perhaps matching TRBD1 (6 bases). Per the germline V gene, CDR1 is SGHAT and CDR2 is FQNNGV. This CDR3 spans 15 amino acids. The CDR3 is CANTQGSSGANVLTF. CDR3 coding DNA: TGTGCCAACACCCAGGGGTCGTCTGGGGCCAACGTCCTGACCTTC.

Only a few counts were recorded for this clonotype. V is TRBV20-1 and J is TRBJ2-2; 11 bases agree with TRBD2. J gave up 0 bases and V 0 bases, and 0 bases lay outside the gene matches. The germline V gene has CDR1 DFQATT and CDR2 SNEGSKA (reference sequence). CDR3 length: 16 residues. In DNA, the CDR3 is TGCAGTGCTAGAGATAGCGGGAGGGCGAACACCGGGGAGCTGTTTTTT. This translates into CSARDSGRANTGELFF.

This clonotype is judged medium-sized. The chain links TRBV12-3 or TRBV12-4 to TRBJ2-7, with 11 nucleotides matching TRBD2. The CDR3 is 16 residues long. Trimming took 2 bases from V and 2 from J; bases not matched to a gene: 5. CDR3 coding DNA: TGTGCCAGCAGTTTATTAGCGGGAGGGCCTCCCTACGAGCAGTACTTC. Its translation is CASSLLAGGPPYEQYF.

Worth noting for this clonotype: This may be a read error: a much more frequent sequence differs by one nucleotide. Given the absence of the conserved phenylalanine or tryptophan at the CDR3 end, a read error is likely. The chain employs TRBV7-9 and TRBJ1-1; tentative D call: TRBD1 (6 bases). The CDR3 is 14 amino acids. Germline V gene sequence: CDR1 SEHNR, CDR2 FQNEAQ (reference sequence). The V and J ends lost 6 bases and 0 bases respectively, with 11 bases between them. CDR3: CASRDSFMNTEAFV. CDR3 in DNA: TGTGCCAGCAGGGACAGTTTCATGAACACTGAAGCTTTCGTT.

Details on this clonotype: A clone one base away is much larger, so this may be a read error. The chain employs TRBV5-5 and TRBJ2-5; D ambiguous. CDR1 is SGHKS and CDR2 is YYEKEE in the germline V gene (reference sequence). V shed 0 bases and J shed 2 bases, with 8 bases lying between them. This CDR3 comprises 14 residues. The CDR3 loop reads CASSLGAVQETQYF. Here the CDR3 DNA reads TGTGCCAGCAGCTTGGGAGCAGTGCAAGAGACCCAGTACTTC.

The J gene is TRBJ2-5, the V gene TRBV20-1, with 10 bases aligning to TRBD2. V gave up 0 bases and J gave up 5 bases; unmatched junction bases: 6. The V gene's germline CDR1 is DFQATT and CDR2 SNEGSKA (reference sequence). The CDR3 totals 15 residues. CDR3 amino acids: CSAREASGSEETQYF. In nucleotides, the CDR3 is TGCAGTGCTAGAGAGGCTAGCGGGAGTGAGGAGACCCAGTACTTC.